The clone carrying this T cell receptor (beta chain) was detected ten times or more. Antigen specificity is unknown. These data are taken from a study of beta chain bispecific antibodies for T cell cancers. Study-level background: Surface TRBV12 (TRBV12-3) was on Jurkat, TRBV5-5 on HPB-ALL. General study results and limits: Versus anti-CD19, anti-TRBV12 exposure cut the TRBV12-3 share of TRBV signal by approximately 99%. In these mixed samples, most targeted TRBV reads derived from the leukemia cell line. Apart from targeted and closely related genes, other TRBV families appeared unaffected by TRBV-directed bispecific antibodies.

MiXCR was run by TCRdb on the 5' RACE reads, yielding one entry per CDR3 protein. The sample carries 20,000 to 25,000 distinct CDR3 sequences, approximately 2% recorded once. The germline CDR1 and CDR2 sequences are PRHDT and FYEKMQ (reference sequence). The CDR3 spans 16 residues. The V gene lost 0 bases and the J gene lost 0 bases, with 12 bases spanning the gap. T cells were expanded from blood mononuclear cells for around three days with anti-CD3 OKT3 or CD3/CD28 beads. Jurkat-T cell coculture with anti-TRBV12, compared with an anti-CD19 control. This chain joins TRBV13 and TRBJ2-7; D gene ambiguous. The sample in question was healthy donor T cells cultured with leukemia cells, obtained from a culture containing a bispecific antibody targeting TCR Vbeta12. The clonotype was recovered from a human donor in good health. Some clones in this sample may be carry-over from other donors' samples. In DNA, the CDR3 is TGTGCCAGCAGCTTAGGCAGTTCAACCCTCTCCTACGAGCAGTACTTC. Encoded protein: CASSLGSSTLSYEQYF.